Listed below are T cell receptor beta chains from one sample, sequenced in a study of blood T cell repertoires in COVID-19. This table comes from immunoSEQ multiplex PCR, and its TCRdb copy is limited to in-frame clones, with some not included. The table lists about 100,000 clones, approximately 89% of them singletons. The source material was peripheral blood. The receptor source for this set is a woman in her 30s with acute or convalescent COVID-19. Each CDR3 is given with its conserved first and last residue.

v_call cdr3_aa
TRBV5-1 CASSLTGQDQPQHF
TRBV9 CASSVERGPQFF
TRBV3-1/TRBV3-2 CASSPLEASYEQYF
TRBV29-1 CSAILNTEAFF
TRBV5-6 CASSLGAGLSTDTQYF
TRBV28 CASSASAIYGYTF
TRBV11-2 CASSPGIVYGYTF
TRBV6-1 CASSELRGGSTEAFF
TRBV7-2 CASSYRMGLDTQYF
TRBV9 CASRAENTGELFF
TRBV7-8 CASSLIQGAGGNQPQHF
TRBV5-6 CASSLDAGPANYGYTF
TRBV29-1 CSVPPGGDGYTF
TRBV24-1 CATSDRKTGLGNREKLFF
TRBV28 CATPGGAERNSPLHF
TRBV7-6 CASAPGTELYEQYF
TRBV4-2 CASSRSSASSYNEQFF
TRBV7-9 CASSLERGPSYEQYF
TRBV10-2 CASSDATYTQFF
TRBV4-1 CASSSRGLGGTRSSGNTIYF
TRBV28 CASQGTEAFF
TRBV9 CASSPRGLSNTEAFF
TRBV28 CASILGQGARGSPLHF
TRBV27 CASSLSTGGKQPQHF
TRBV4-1 CASSQEGREWQPQHF
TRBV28 CASTPGGLGGAFF
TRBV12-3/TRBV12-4 CASSLIGGNEQFF
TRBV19 CASSRTSGNSYEQYF
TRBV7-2 CASSPWGGSSYNEQFF
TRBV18 CASSPFGEDYMNTEAFF
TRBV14 CASSPGALVYGYTF
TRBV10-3 CAISERQGATEAFF
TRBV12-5 CASGLVDRGPSGNTIYF
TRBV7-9 CASSLTGGVDEQYF
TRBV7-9 CASSTDRGPRALYTF
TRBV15 CATSRGPPNEKLFF
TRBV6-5 CASSYRGTRIEQYF
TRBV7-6 CASSLRPQGANTEAFF
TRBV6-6 CASSFTSDSYEQYF
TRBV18 CASSPWARDSEAFF
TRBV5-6 CASSFTGTDGYTF
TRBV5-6 CASRRDWGNSPLHF